This entry lists 26 T cell receptor beta chains sequenced from one sample in a study of T cells in Graves' hyperthyroidism and ophthalmopathy. The investigators amplified TCR beta CDR3 regions from RNA transcripts. The HTBI primer set was used in a first-round RT-PCR of the TCR CDR3. TCRdb reprocessed the multiplex PCR reads with MiXCR, giving one entry per CDR3 protein. The sample contains more than 500,000 distinct CDR3 sequences, less than 15% of which appear only once. The specimen was blood. The source is a woman in her forties with Graves' hyperthyroidism.

This clonotype came up many times. The rearrangement links TRBV15 to TRBJ2-1; D ambiguous. The CDR3 covers 15 residues. V lost 0 bases and J 8 bases, leaving 14 bases between the germline ends. Germline V gene lookup returns CDR1 LNHNV and CDR2 YYDKDF (reference sequence). CDR3 sequence (DNA): TGTGCCACCAGCAGAGATTTAATGTTTGGAGATGAGCAGTTCTTC. Amino acid sequence: CATSRDLMFGDEQFF.

This clonotype was observed at least ten times. V and J are TRBV20-1 and TRBJ2-7; TRBD2 aligns across 7 bases. The CDR3 loop spans 15 amino acids. V lost 4 bases to trimming and J lost 5 bases; unmatched junction nucleotides: 14. The germline CDR1 and CDR2 sequences are DFQATT and SNEGSKA (reference sequence). The CDR3 nucleotides read TGCAGTGCTAACGTCAGATTAGCGGGTTCCCACGAGCAGTACTTC. Translation: CSANVRLAGSHEQYF.

This clonotype was seen at least ten times. The chain has TRBV2 and TRBJ2-1, with unresolved D. Germline CDR1 and CDR2: SNHLY and FYNNEI. CDR3 length: 17 amino acids. V lost 3 bases and J 5 bases, leaving 20 bases between the germline ends. The CDR3 region is CASSDRLANDPNNEQFF. CDR3 coding DNA: TGTGCCAGCAGTGATAGGCTTGCGAACGACCCTAACAATGAGCAGTTCTTC.

This clonotype was seen a few times. The chain employs TRBV28 and TRBJ2-1; TRBD2 matches 9 bases. V was pared by 1 base and J by 2 bases, with 6 bases of the junction left unmatched. CDR3 length: 17 amino acids. Germline CDR1 and CDR2: MDHEN and SYDVKM. CDR3 DNA: TGTGCCAGCAGTTTATTCCGAGCGGGAGGACCCTACAATGAGCAGTTCTTC. Translation: CASSLFRAGGPYNEQFF.

V usage is TRBV4-1 and J usage is TRBJ1-5; maybe TRBD1 (5 bases). V lost 1 base and J lost 6, with 10 bases in between. In germline, CDR1 is MGHRA, CDR2 YSYEKL. CDR3 size: 14 residues. CDR3 residues: CASSQGLRGQPQHF. CDR3 DNA sequence: TGCGCCAGCAGCCAAGGGTTGAGGGGTCAGCCCCAGCATTTT.

This clonotype was recorded many times. The chain carries TRBV7-9 and TRBJ2-1; D is undetermined. Trimming removed 4 bases at V and 5 bases at J, with 9 bases between. CDR3 length: 13 amino acids. Germline V gives CDR1 SEHNR, CDR2 FQNEAQ (reference sequence). CDR3 coding DNA: TGTGCCAGCAGCTCCCCGATCGACAATGAGCAGTTCTTC. Amino acid sequence: CASSSPIDNEQFF.

The chain employs TRBV7-8 and TRBJ2-5, with D uncertain. In germline, CDR1 is SGHVS, CDR2 FQNEAQ. The V end lost 1 base, the J end lost 2 bases, and 11 bases lay between the germline ends. This CDR3 is built from 15 residues. The CDR3 DNA reads TGTGCCAGCAGCTTAGATTGGACGTTGCAAGAGACCCAGTACTTC. It is translated as CASSLDWTLQETQYF.

This clonotype was observed many times. The genes are TRBV5-1 and TRBJ2-1, with 8 bases matching TRBD1. There are 15 residues in the CDR3. Trimming cost V 2 bases and J 4 bases; bases outside gene matches: 5. Per the germline V gene, CDR1 is SGHRS and CDR2 is YFSETQ. The CDR3 bases are TGCGCCAGCAGCTTAACGGGACAGGAATACAATGAGCAGTTCTTC. Encoded protein: CASSLTGQEYNEQFF.

This clonotype was counted many times. V usage is TRBV12-3 or TRBV12-4 and J usage is TRBJ1-5; 7 bases map to TRBD1. The CDR3 totals 15 residues. Unmatched junction bases numbered 8, after V lost 5 bases and J lost 4 bases. CDR3 loop: CASSKNRDRNQPQHF. As DNA, the CDR3 is TGTGCCAGCAGTAAAAACCGGGACAGAAATCAGCCCCAGCATTTT.

In this sample, this clonotype turned up a few times. V gene TRBV20-1 combines with J gene TRBJ1-6; TRBD1 is a possible D gene (5 bases). V gave up 3 bases and J gave up 4 bases, with 13 bases separating them. CDR3 size: 15 residues. Germline-derived CDR1 and CDR2 are DFQATT and SNEGSKA (reference sequence). CDR3 in DNA: TGCAGTGCTAGGGGCGACAGATCGTATAATTCACCCCTCCACTTT. Protein product: CSARGDRSYNSPLHF.

The sample holds a few counts of this clonotype. The V call is TRBV19, the J call TRBJ2-1; 10 nucleotides agree with TRBD1. The V segment lost 6 bases and the J segment 2 bases; nucleotides outside the gene matches: 4. In germline, CDR1 is LNHDA, CDR2 SQIVND (reference sequence). This CDR3 has 15 residues. CDR3 amino acids: CASRDRGYTYNEQFF. CDR3 bases: TGTGCCAGTAGGGACAGGGGGTATACCTACAATGAGCAGTTCTTC. The variable domain in full, completed from reference TRBV19 and TRBJ2-1, reads DGGITQSPKYLFRKEGQNVTLSCEQNLNHDAMYWYRQDPGQGLRLIYYSQIVNDFQKGDIAEGYSVSREKKESFPLTVTSAQKNPTAFYLCASRDRGYTYNEQFFGPGTRLTVL.

This clonotype has ten or more counts. The chain employs TRBV9 and TRBJ1-6; 8 bases match TRBD1. Germline CDR1 reads SGDLS; CDR2 reads YYNGEE. The CDR3 contains 15 residues. J was trimmed by 7 bases and V by 3 bases; bases with no gene match: 6. CDR3 nucleotides: TGTGCCAGCAGCGCGGAGACAGGGGCAAATTCACCCCTCCACTTT. Its protein is CASSAETGANSPLHF. The complete variable domain, with remaining parts taken from reference TRBV9 and TRBJ1-6, reads DSGVTQTPKHLITATGQRVTLRCSPRSGDLSVYWYQQSLDQGLQFLIQYYNGEERAKGNILERFSAQQFPDLHSELNLSSLELGDSALYFCASSAETGANSPLHFGNGTRLTVT.

The chain is built from TRBV27 and TRBJ2-5, with 7 nucleotides matching TRBD2. V was clipped by 6 bases and J by 7 bases; unmatched bases: 8. Germline lookup yields CDR1 MNHEY and CDR2 SMNVEV (reference sequence). The CDR3 spans 13 residues. The CDR3 DNA is TGTGCCAGCAGCCCAGCGGGGTCCTCGACCCAGTACTTC. This translates into CASSPAGSSTQYF.

This clonotype was recorded many times. The chain joins TRBV2 to TRBJ1-2, with TRBD1 matching 7 bases. Per germline, CDR1 SNHLY and CDR2 FYNNEI. Trimming cost V 6 bases and J 1 base; bases outside gene matches: 5. The CDR3 extends over 14 amino acids. CDR3 region: CASRSGGINYGYTF. DNA for the CDR3: TGTGCCAGCAGATCAGGGGGAATTAACTATGGCTACACCTTC.

This clonotype appeared many times. The rearrangement joins TRBV27 to TRBJ2-7; 11 nucleotides align to TRBD2. The germline CDR1 and CDR2 sequences are MNHEY and SMNVEV (reference sequence). CDR3 length: 16 amino acids. After removal of 6 bases from V and 3 bases from J, the junction contained 10 bases not matched to a gene. CDR3 nucleotides: TGTGCCAGCAGCCCACGGACCGGGACTAGCGGCTACGAGCAGTACTTC. Its protein is CASSPRTGTSGYEQYF.

This clonotype showed up many times. The chain is built from TRBV28 and TRBJ2-7, with D uncertain. The germline V gene has CDR1 MDHEN and CDR2 SYDVKM. The CDR3 runs 11 residues. The V end lost 7 bases, the J end lost 0 bases, and 4 bases lay between the germline ends. Here the CDR3 DNA reads TGTGCCAGCATCAGCTCCTACGAGCAGTACTTC. Protein product: CASISSYEQYF.

The genes are TRBV20-1 and TRBJ1-6; tentatively, D is TRBD1 (5 bases). Trimming took 4 bases from V and 6 from J, leaving 13 bases between them. Germline values: CDR1 DFQATT, CDR2 SNEGSKA (reference sequence). The CDR3 loop spans 14 amino acids. The CDR3 sequence is CSANQGGGNSPLHF. The CDR3 DNA follows: TGCAGTGCTAACCAGGGCGGGGGTAATTCACCCCTCCACTTT.

This clonotype appeared many times. The chain is built from TRBV5-6 and TRBJ2-7, with 7 bases that match TRBD1. The ends lost 7 bases at V and 2 bases at J; junction bases unmatched: 12. Germline V gene sequence: CDR1 SGHDT, CDR2 YYEEEE. The CDR3 runs to 15 residues. CDR3: CASGGYRDSPYEQYF. Written as DNA, the CDR3 is TGTGCCAGCGGAGGTTACCGGGACAGCCCCTACGAGCAGTACTTC.

This clonotype was detected many times. The chain couples TRBV2 to TRBJ2-7; 10 nucleotides agree with TRBD1. The CDR3 totals 15 residues. CDR1 is SNHLY and CDR2 is FYNNEI in the germline V gene. V was clipped by 4 bases and J by 2 bases; unmatched bases: 5. CDR3 in DNA: TGTGCCAGCAGTGGCTCCGGGACAGGGGCCTACGAGCAGTACTTC. Protein: CASSGSGTGAYEQYF.

In its sample, this clonotype was seen a few times. The junction and the germline gene differ at one end; a read error may be behind it. The J gene is TRBJ2-3, the V gene TRBV5-1, with 11 bases matching TRBD1. The CDR3 sequence is 15 residues long. The germline gives CDR1 SGHRS, CDR2 YFSETQ. CDR3 residues: CASSIQGQGADTQYF. CDR3 coding DNA: TGTGCCAGCAGCATCCAGGGACAGGGGGCAGATACGCAGTATTTT.

This clonotype was seen ten or more times. The V call is TRBV15, the J call TRBJ2-1; 10 bases match TRBD2. Germline V gene lookup returns CDR1 LNHNV and CDR2 YYDKDF (reference sequence). The CDR3 spans 15 residues. Trimming at V came to 6 bases and at J to 6 bases, leaving 8 bases not matched to a gene. The CDR3 here is CATRSGRAGFNEQFF. Written as DNA, the CDR3 is TGTGCCACCAGAAGCGGGAGGGCCGGTTTCAATGAGCAGTTCTTC. Full variable domain (missing parts from reference TRBV15 and TRBJ2-1): DAMVIQNPRYQVTQFGKPVTLSCSQTLNHNVMYWYQQKSSQAPKLLFHYYDKDFNNEADTPDNFQSRRPNTSFCFLDIRSPGLGDTAMYLCATRSGRAGFNEQFFGPGTRLTVL.

With regard to this clonotype: This may be a read error, as it is one base from a much larger clone. The V call is TRBV11-2, the J call TRBJ1-3, with a weak D call TRBD1 (5 bases). The V end lost 8 bases, the J end lost 2 bases, and 13 bases lay between the germline ends. Germline values: CDR1 SGHAT, CDR2 FQNNGV. This CDR3 is 14 amino acids long. In DNA, the CDR3 is TGTGCCAGCCAACAGACAGAGGCTGGAAACACCATATATTTT. Translation: CASQQTEAGNTIYF. Combining the CDR3 with reference TRBV11-2 and TRBJ1-3 gives the whole variable domain EAGVAQSPRYKIIEKRQSVAFWCNPISGHATLYWYQQILGQGPKLLIQFQNNGVVDDSQLPKDRFSAERLKGVDSTLKIQPAKLEDSAVYLCASQQTEAGNTIYFGEGSWLTVV.

The genes are TRBV2 and TRBJ1-2; TRBD1 aligns across 7 bases. CDR3 length: 14 residues. J lost 6 bases, V lost 2 bases, and 6 bases had no gene match. Germline CDR1 reads SNHLY; CDR2 reads FYNNEI. CDR3 sequence reads: CASSEQGTVNGYTF. CDR3 bases: TGTGCCAGCAGTGAACAGGGGACAGTAAATGGCTACACCTTC.

This clonotype has a count of ten or more. The DNA for the CDR3 is TGCAGTGCTAGAGATCTCTGGGTAGCGGCCTACAATGAGCAGTTCTTC. Residues: CSARDLWVAAYNEQFF. V usage is TRBV20-1 and J usage is TRBJ2-1; the D gene is possibly TRBD2 (6 bases). Germline V lookup: CDR1 DFQATT, CDR2 SNEGSKA (reference sequence). Trimming took 0 bases from V and 2 from J, leaving 14 bases between them. The CDR3 consists of 16 residues.

The chain uses TRBV5-1 and TRBJ1-1; TRBD1 is a possible D gene (6 bases). This CDR3 region has 15 residues. V was clipped by 7 bases and J by 3 bases, with 19 bases between them. Germline V gene data show CDR1 as SGHRS and CDR2 as YFSETQ. In nucleotides, the CDR3 is TGCGCCAGCGGTGACCGGACAGAGAGGGACACTGAAGCTTTCTTT. This encodes CASGDRTERDTEAFF.

This chain connects TRBV28 to TRBJ1-1, with 9 bases identical to TRBD1. Germline CDR1 and CDR2: MDHEN and SYDVKM. Unmatched junction bases numbered 15, after V lost 5 bases and J lost 5 bases. This CDR3 contains 17 residues. The CDR3 region has the DNA TGTGCCAGCAGTGAGCCGGGACAGGGCCTAGTTGGTACTGAAGCTTTCTTT. This translates into CASSEPGQGLVGTEAFF.